What follows describes a single TCR beta chain. Its antigen is still unknown. Base qualities are not at hand, and no much larger clone is one base apart. This specimen comes from a study of brain T cells in children with intractable seizures (dated by TCRdb to about 2021). With respect to the entire study: Resected brain tissue from 53 pediatric epilepsy surgery cases was initially screened for immune gene transcripts with a NanoString immunology panel. Among the roughly 12 selected surgery cases, eight also had pre-surgery blood sequenced, leaving four with brain tissue only.

The CDR3 runs 16 amino acids, cysteine and phenylalanine included. Of all the DNA, just the CDR3 is kept, 48 bases in frame from base 1. The V and J ends are trimmed by 6 bases and 1 base, leaving 18 bases between them. In the germline V gene, CDR1 corresponds to MDHEN and CDR2 to SYDVKM. The time point label for this specimen denotes: resected brain tissue, or blood drawn just prior to surgery. The surgery cases showing the highest brain T cell transcript signatures were chosen for TCR beta chain sequencing of brain tissue and, when available, of blood. Patients had been treated with at least one anti-epileptic drug before surgery. The TCR-sequenced patients were children whose drug-resistant epilepsy was caused by tuberous sclerosis complex, focal cortical dysplasia, Rasmussen encephalitis or hemimegalencephaly. Blood samples were drawn just before the epilepsy surgery. The Monarch genomic DNA purification kit was used to extract bulk genomic DNA from unsorted brain tissue and whole blood.

The immunoSEQ assay was applied to genomic DNA to generate the TCR beta chain sequences. On the authors' methods: Any CDR3 sequence that did not begin with the conserved framework cysteine at position 104 was removed by hand. To get clonality, the normalized Shannon's Diversity Index was subtracted from one, giving values from 0 (maximal diversity) to 1 (oligoclonal). Chi-squared comparison-of-proportions tests were used to check whether the frequency of the same CDR3 differed between samples, for example brain versus blood. Public clonotypes were identified by searching immuneACCESS, and similarity to known antiviral clonotypes was assessed with the VDJdb browser. Sourced from immuneACCESS, this table was stored by TCRdb with only in-frame sequences that have V and J called. A share of the clones is absent; for the studies checked, an unresolved V gene accounts for under half, and the remainder has no known explanation. Clone size and V and J calls were adopted from that table, with D and trimming inferred from the DNA. Across this sample there are tens of thousands of clones, with roughly 94% seen only once. The ten largest clonotypes hold nearly 6.5% of the sample.

What the work shows at the level of the full study, not this receptor alone: Because pre- and post-surgery blood were sequenced to different depths, clones absent from the pre-surgery sample may reflect undersampling. The patients' HCMV serostatus was not known, and viral specificity was inferred solely from CDR3 sequence similarity.

The receptor was derived from a boy between 10 and 17 years old with focal cortical dysplasia and intractable seizures. Recombination joined TRBV28 with TRBJ1-2; too little of a D gene remains to name it. Sequencing used peripheral blood, obtained at surgery. The CDR3 protein is CASSNEVPGLNYGYTF. Read as DNA, the sequence is TGTGCCAGCAGCAACGAAGTACCGGGCCTTAACTATGGCTACACCTTC.